These T cell receptor beta chains were read from a single sample in a study of control samples from healthy donors and cancer patients. TCRdb keeps only in-frame clones here, not all; method: immunoSEQ multiplex PCR. The table lists roughly 94,000 clones, approximately 88% of them singletons, with under 50% in the top ten. The sequencing sample was made of PBMCs. These receptors were collected from a man in his sixties or seventies with lung cancer. Both conserved end residues are part of each CDR3. The D gene is left open where the match is weak. Expanded clones get a size class; other rows say once, few or many, or leave the size out.

D	J	V	size	DNA	CDR3
TRBD1	TRBJ1-2	TRBV30	NA	TGTGCCTGGAGTAAGGACAGGGGATGGCAACATGGCTACACCTTC	CAWSKDRGWQHGYTF
TRBD2	TRBJ2-7	TRBV13	NA	TGTGCCAGCAGCTTAGCCGGGGGGGCCCCCTACGAGCAGTACTTC	CASSLAGGAPYEQYF
NA	TRBJ1-1	TRBV19	NA	TGTGCCAGTAGCCTATCAGGGCAGGGGAAAATGAACACTGAAGCTTTCTTT	CASSLSGQGKMNTEAFF
TRBD2	TRBJ2-2	TRBV7-8	NA	TGTGCCAGCAGCCACCGGCGCGGGGGGATAAACACCGGGGAGCTGTTTTTT	CASSHRRGGINTGELFF
NA	TRBJ1-2	TRBV11-2	NA	TGTGCCAGCAGCTTAGGAGGAAACTATGGCTACACCTTC	CASSLGGNYGYTF
NA	TRBJ2-7	TRBV18	NA	TGTGCCAGCTCGAGAGGATACGAGCAGTACTTC	CASSRGYEQYF
TRBD1	TRBJ2-7	TRBV5-1	NA	TGCGCCAGCAGCGCCGGGCCGGGACAGGGGCAAGAGCAGTACTTC	CASSAGPGQGQEQYF
NA	TRBJ2-3	TRBV5-8	NA	TGTGCCAGCAGCTTGTTAAAGGTAGCTGGGTGGGGCACAGATACGCAGTATTTT	CASSLLKVAGWGTDTQYF
TRBD1	TRBJ1-4	TRBV18	NA	TGTGCCAGCTCACAGGGACAGAATGAAAAACTGTTTTTT	CASSQGQNEKLFF
TRBD1	TRBJ2-7	TRBV5-5	NA	TGTGCCAGCAGCTTGGGCGCGACAGGGCCCTCCTACGAGCAGTACTTC	CASSLGATGPSYEQYF
NA	TRBJ2-3	TRBV29-1	NA	TGCAGCGCCCCAGGGTCTAGCACAGATACGCAGTATTTT	CSAPGSSTDTQYF
TRBD2	TRBJ2-7	TRBV4-1	NA	TGCGCCAGCAGCCAAGAGGTCGGGACTAGCCAGGGCTACGAGCAGTACTTC	CASSQEVGTSQGYEQYF
NA	TRBJ1-5	TRBV7-2	NA	TGTGCCAGCAGCCCCAACTATAGCAATCAGCCCCAGCATTTT	CASSPNYSNQPQHF
NA	TRBJ2-7	TRBV7-9	NA	TGTGCCAGCAGCTTAGGGACGGCCGCCGAGCAGTACTTC	CASSLGTAAEQYF
NA	TRBJ2-2	TRBV10-2	NA	TGCGCCAGCGGGAATTTGGGAACCGGGGAGCTGTTTTTT	CASGNLGTGELFF
NA	TRBJ2-1	TRBV9	few	TGTGCCAGCAGCGGCAGCGGGCTGGACTCCTACAATGAGCAGTTCTTC	CASSGSGLDSYNEQFF
TRBD1	TRBJ1-6	TRBV7-2	NA	TGTGCCAGCAGCTTAAAATGGGACAGGGACAATTCACCCCTCCACTTT	CASSLKWDRDNSPLHF
NA	TRBJ2-1	TRBV7-9	NA	TGTGCCAGCAGCATCGGACAGCGGCGGAACAATGAGCAGTTCTTC	CASSIGQRRNNEQFF
TRBD2	TRBJ2-1	TRBV18	NA	TGTGCCAGCTCACCACCGATAAAGGGAGGGGTCAATGAGCAGTTCTTC	CASSPPIKGGVNEQFF
NA	TRBJ1-2	TRBV6-5	once	TGTGCCAGCAGTAAAAATAGGGAGAGCTATGGCTACACCTTC	CASSKNRESYGYTF
NA	TRBJ2-1	TRBV5-1	once	TGCGCCAGCAGCTTGGCCTCGCTAGCGAACCACAATGAGCAGTTCTTC	CASSLASLANHNEQFF
NA	TRBJ1-1	TRBV30	NA	TGTGCCTGGAGGCGGAGGGGAAGTACTGAAGCTTTCTTT	CAWRRRGSTEAFF
NA	TRBJ1-1	TRBV19	NA	TGTGCCAGTAGTACCCTCGCTGGAGGGCGAGATGGAGCTTTCTTT	CASSTLAGGRDGAFF
NA	TRBJ2-3	TRBV7-2	NA	TGTGCCAGCAGCTTAGGGGGGGGCCTAGATACGCAGTATTTT	CASSLGGGLDTQYF
NA	TRBJ1-2	TRBV29-1	NA	TGCAGCGTTGATCCAATAGGATCCTCTAACTATGGCTACACCTTC	CSVDPIGSSNYGYTF
NA	TRBJ1-2	TRBV15	NA	TGTGCCACCAGCAGAGATTTGGGGGACTATGGCTACACCTTC	CATSRDLGDYGYTF
NA	TRBJ2-7	TRBV9	NA	TGTGCCAGCAGCGTCCCAGCGGACAGAGGGTTCCGGGAGGTCTACGAGCAGTACTTC	CASSVPADRGFREVYEQYF
NA	TRBJ1-6	TRBV7-3	NA	TGTGCCAGCAGCTTAAATAGTGGTTCACCCCTCCACTTT	CASSLNSGSPLHF
NA	TRBJ2-4	TRBV6-1	NA	TGTGCCAGCAGTGAACTCCGGGATCAGTACTTC	CASSELRDQYF
NA	TRBJ1-4	TRBV6-1	NA	TGTGCCAGCAGTGAATTGGGGGGGGTTGAAAAACTGTTTTTT	CASSELGGVEKLFF
TRBD1	TRBJ2-1	TRBV11-2	few	TGTGCCAGCAGCCTCCAGGGGACAGGGAAAGGCAATGAGCAGTTCTTC	CASSLQGTGKGNEQFF
TRBD1	TRBJ2-5	TRBV7-2	NA	TGTGCCAGCAGCCACGGGCAGGGGGAAGAGACCCAGTACTTC	CASSHGQGEETQYF
TRBD1	TRBJ2-7	TRBV9	NA	TGTGCCAGCAGCGTAGACTTGAGACAGGGTAGCGAGCAGTACTTC	CASSVDLRQGSEQYF
TRBD1	TRBJ1-2	TRBV5-1	NA	TGCGCCAGCAGCTTGGAGGGGGCGGCTGGCTACACCTTC	CASSLEGAAGYTF
NA	TRBJ1-1	TRBV7-3	NA	TGTGCCAGCAGCTTGGGACCGTATAACACTGAAGCTTTCTTT	CASSLGPYNTEAFF
NA	TRBJ2-7	TRBV28	NA	TGTGCCAGCAGTCTCGGGTCTGCTCGTAGGCAGTACTTC	CASSLGSARRQYF